These T cell receptor beta chains were read from a single sample in a study of identical twins. TCRdb used MiXCR to reprocess the 5' RACE reads, holding one entry per CDR3 protein. The sample lists about 690,000 distinct CDR3 sequences, around 21% occurring once. These data were likewise used in another study, on T cells expressing NK-cell markers.

Sequencing input: PBMCs. The receptor set was obtained from a woman younger than 35 in good health. Each CDR3 is given with its conserved first and last residue. A D gene is named only where the DNA matches it firmly. Expanded clones are given a class, and other clones once, few, many or no size at all.

J gene: TRBJ2-7; D gene: .; clone size: few; V gene: TRBV7-8; CDR3 DNA: TGTGCCAGCAGCCTACCCTCCCCCGAGCAGTACTTC; CDR3 protein: CASSLPSPEQYF
J gene: TRBJ2-7; D gene: .; clone size: many; V gene: TRBV12-3/TRBV12-4; CDR3 DNA: TGTGCCAGCAGTTTGACTGTGACCTACGAGCAGTACTTC; CDR3 protein: CASSLTVTYEQYF
J gene: TRBJ1-1; D gene: .; clone size: few; V gene: TRBV29-1; CDR3 DNA: TGCAGCGCCGGCGCCAGGGAAACTGAAGCTTTCTTT; CDR3 protein: CSAGARETEAFF
J gene: TRBJ2-3; D gene: TRBD2; clone size: few; V gene: TRBV20-1; CDR3 DNA: TGCAGTGCTAGAGATCGGCTAGCGGGGGGCACAGATACGCAGTATTTT; CDR3 protein: CSARDRLAGGTDTQYF
J gene: TRBJ1-2; D gene: TRBD1; clone size: few; V gene: TRBV19; CDR3 DNA: TGTGCCAGTAGTACGCGACCGGGACAGGGGTCTAACTATGGCTACACCTTC; CDR3 protein: CASSTRPGQGSNYGYTF
J gene: TRBJ2-2; D gene: TRBD2; clone size: few; V gene: TRBV12-3/TRBV12-4; CDR3 DNA: TGTGCCAGCAGTTTACGCGGGAGCGCCGGGGAGCTGTTTTTT; CDR3 protein: CASSLRGSAGELFF
J gene: TRBJ2-1; D gene: .; clone size: few; V gene: TRBV20-1; CDR3 DNA: TGCAGTGCTAGTTCGCTGTCCGGCGTGGGGGAGCAGTTCTTC; CDR3 protein: CSASSLSGVGEQFF
J gene: TRBJ2-3; D gene: .; clone size: many; V gene: TRBV5-5; CDR3 DNA: TGTGCCAGCAGCTCCCGTCTGGGCACAGATACGCAGTATTTT; CDR3 protein: CASSSRLGTDTQYF
J gene: TRBJ2-7; D gene: TRBD2; clone size: .; V gene: TRBV20-1; CDR3 DNA: TGCAGTGCTAGAGGTAGCGGGAGGAAGAGCTCCTACGAGCAGTACTTC; CDR3 protein: CSARGSGRKSSYEQYF
J gene: TRBJ2-2; D gene: TRBD2; clone size: .; V gene: TRBV11-2; CDR3 DNA: TGTGCCAGCAGCTTCCCGGGACTAGCGGGAATTCACACCGGGGAGCTGTTTTTT; CDR3 protein: CASSFPGLAGIHTGELFF
J gene: TRBJ2-3; D gene: .; clone size: few; V gene: TRBV7-3; CDR3 DNA: TGTGCCAGCTCGCCCGGGCCTCCTCTCTGGGATACGCAGTATTTT; CDR3 protein: CASSPGPPLWDTQYF
J gene: TRBJ2-5; D gene: .; clone size: few; V gene: TRBV15; CDR3 DNA: TGTGCCACCAGCAGCGGATCTGGGTATAGAGAGACCCAGTACTTC; CDR3 protein: CATSSGSGYRETQYF
J gene: TRBJ2-7; D gene: .; clone size: .; V gene: TRBV4-3; CDR3 DNA: TGCGCCAGCAGCCAGACGGGACAAATCTCCTACGAGCAGTACTTC; CDR3 protein: CASSQTGQISYEQYF
J gene: TRBJ2-1; D gene: TRBD2; clone size: .; V gene: TRBV15; CDR3 DNA: TGTGCCACCAGCAGTCCGGCTAGCGGTCTCAATGAGCAGTTCTTC; CDR3 protein: CATSSPASGLNEQFF
J gene: TRBJ2-4; D gene: .; clone size: many; V gene: TRBV12-3/TRBV12-4; CDR3 DNA: TGTGCCAGCAGGGACAGTGGAAACATTCAGTACTTC; CDR3 protein: CASRDSGNIQYF
J gene: TRBJ2-3; D gene: TRBD1; clone size: few; V gene: TRBV7-3; CDR3 DNA: TGTGCCAGCAGCGCAACAGGGGGGAGCACAGATACGCAGTATTTT; CDR3 protein: CASSATGGSTDTQYF
J gene: TRBJ1-1; D gene: TRBD1; clone size: .; V gene: TRBV29-1; CDR3 DNA: TGCAGCGCCGCGGGACAGGGGGCTGAAGCTTTCTTT; CDR3 protein: CSAAGQGAEAFF
J gene: TRBJ2-2; D gene: .; clone size: .; V gene: TRBV6-2/TRBV6-3; CDR3 DNA: TGTGCCAGCAGTCACGGACCTTCCGGGGAGCTGTTTTTT; CDR3 protein: CASSHGPSGELFF
J gene: TRBJ1-1; D gene: .; clone size: few; V gene: TRBV20-1; CDR3 DNA: TGCAGTGCTAGATATTCGTCTGAAGCTTTCTTT; CDR3 protein: CSARYSSEAFF
J gene: TRBJ2-5; D gene: TRBD1; clone size: .; V gene: TRBV2; CDR3 DNA: TGTGCCAGCACGATCCGGGACAGGGCGATACAAGAGACCCAGTACTTC; CDR3 protein: CASTIRDRAIQETQYF
J gene: TRBJ2-3; D gene: TRBD2; clone size: many; V gene: TRBV7-2; CDR3 DNA: TGTGCCAGCAGCTACATAGCGGGGTCTAGCACAGATACGCAGTATTTT; CDR3 protein: CASSYIAGSSTDTQYF
J gene: TRBJ1-1; D gene: .; clone size: .; V gene: TRBV10-1; CDR3 DNA: TGCGCCAGCAGTGAGTCGCGGGGTAATGAAGCTTTCTTT; CDR3 protein: CASSESRGNEAFF
J gene: TRBJ1-1; D gene: .; clone size: few; V gene: TRBV29-1; CDR3 DNA: TGCAGCGTCGTATCGACAGGAATCACTGAAGCTTTCTTT; CDR3 protein: CSVVSTGITEAFF
J gene: TRBJ2-2; D gene: TRBD2; clone size: .; V gene: TRBV12-3/TRBV12-4; CDR3 DNA: TGTGCCAGCCGACCCCCCCGGCTAGCGGGAGGGGGCACCGGGGAGCTGTTTTTT; CDR3 protein: CASRPPRLAGGGTGELFF
J gene: TRBJ2-3; D gene: TRBD2; clone size: few; V gene: TRBV7-6; CDR3 DNA: TGTGCCAGCAGCTACGGACTAGCGGCCACAGATACGCAGTATTTT; CDR3 protein: CASSYGLAATDTQYF
J gene: TRBJ2-1; D gene: .; clone size: .; V gene: TRBV20-1; CDR3 DNA: TGCAGTGCTAGTTACATAAACGGTGAGCAGTTCTTC; CDR3 protein: CSASYINGEQFF
J gene: TRBJ2-3; D gene: TRBD1; clone size: .; V gene: TRBV20-1; CDR3 DNA: TGCAGTGCCCCAGACAGGGGAGTAGATACGCAGTATTTT; CDR3 protein: CSAPDRGVDTQYF
J gene: TRBJ2-3; D gene: .; clone size: .; V gene: TRBV10-3; CDR3 DNA: TGTGCCATCAGGTCGGACTCTACGGGCACAGATACGCAGTATTTT; CDR3 protein: CAIRSDSTGTDTQYF
J gene: TRBJ1-5; D gene: .; clone size: .; V gene: TRBV6-2/TRBV6-3; CDR3 DNA: TGTGCCAGCAGTTATCCGCAGGGAAAGCATCAGCCCCAGCATTTT; CDR3 protein: CASSYPQGKHQPQHF
J gene: TRBJ2-5; D gene: .; clone size: .; V gene: TRBV20-1; CDR3 DNA: TGCAGTGCTAGGCCTAACCAGCGGGAGACCCAGTACTTC; CDR3 protein: CSARPNQRETQYF
J gene: TRBJ1-4; D gene: .; clone size: .; V gene: TRBV5-1; CDR3 DNA: TGCGCCAGCAGCTTGGAAACAGGGAGCGATGAAAAACTGTTTTTT; CDR3 protein: CASSLETGSDEKLFF
J gene: TRBJ2-7; D gene: TRBD2; clone size: .; V gene: TRBV7-2; CDR3 DNA: TGTGCCAGCAGCTCGACTAGCGGAACCTACGAGCAGTACTTC; CDR3 protein: CASSSTSGTYEQYF
J gene: TRBJ2-7; D gene: .; clone size: few; V gene: TRBV4-3; CDR3 DNA: TGCGCCAGCAGCCAAGATATTACCTCTTCCTACGAGCAGTACTTC; CDR3 protein: CASSQDITSSYEQYF
J gene: TRBJ1-2; D gene: .; clone size: many; V gene: TRBV5-1; CDR3 DNA: TGCGCCAGCAGCTTGGCCCTCGATGGCTACACCTTC; CDR3 protein: CASSLALDGYTF
J gene: TRBJ2-1; D gene: TRBD2; clone size: .; V gene: TRBV6-1; CDR3 DNA: TGTGCCAGCAGAAGACTAGCGCCGAGCTCCTACAATGAGCAGTTCTTC; CDR3 protein: CASRRLAPSSYNEQFF
J gene: TRBJ2-3; D gene: .; clone size: many; V gene: TRBV20-1; CDR3 DNA: TGCAGTGCTTCCGACTCGCCCTCCACAGATACGCAGTATTTT; CDR3 protein: CSASDSPSTDTQYF
J gene: TRBJ1-2; D gene: .; clone size: .; V gene: TRBV6-1; CDR3 DNA: TGTGCCAGCAGTGATTACCACTATGGCTACACCTTC; CDR3 protein: CASSDYHYGYTF
J gene: TRBJ2-3; D gene: .; clone size: many; V gene: TRBV4-2; CDR3 DNA: TGTGCCAGCAGCCAAGAGGAGGGCGGCAATACGCAGTATTTT; CDR3 protein: CASSQEEGGNTQYF
J gene: TRBJ2-5; D gene: TRBD2; clone size: .; V gene: TRBV6-1; CDR3 DNA: TGTGCCAGCAACCGTCTAGCGGGAGCCCGGGAGACCCAGTACTTC; CDR3 protein: CASNRLAGARETQYF
J gene: TRBJ2-7; D gene: .; clone size: few; V gene: TRBV12-3/TRBV12-4; CDR3 DNA: TGTGCCAGCAGCCCTGGCTTGACGGAGCAGTACTTC; CDR3 protein: CASSPGLTEQYF
J gene: TRBJ2-5; D gene: TRBD2; clone size: .; V gene: TRBV27; CDR3 DNA: TGTGCCAGCAGTCGAACTAGCGGGGGGATTGAAGGGACCCAGTACTTC; CDR3 protein: CASSRTSGGIEGTQYF
J gene: TRBJ2-7; D gene: .; clone size: few; V gene: TRBV29-1; CDR3 DNA: TGCAGCGTTGAAGTGCTCAGGGGCCCAGGATCCGAGCAGTACTTC; CDR3 protein: CSVEVLRGPGSEQYF
J gene: TRBJ2-1; D gene: .; clone size: few; V gene: TRBV24-1; CDR3 DNA: TGTGCCACCAGCCGGGACCAAAACAATGAGCAGTTCTTC; CDR3 protein: CATSRDQNNEQFF
J gene: TRBJ1-1; D gene: .; clone size: few; V gene: TRBV7-3; CDR3 DNA: TGTGCCAGCAGCCCCCAGGGGCGGAACACTGAAGCTTTCTTT; CDR3 protein: CASSPQGRNTEAFF
J gene: TRBJ2-1; D gene: TRBD2; clone size: few; V gene: TRBV6-4; CDR3 DNA: TGTGCCAGCAGTGAGGGACTAGAAAACAATGAGCAGTTCTTC; CDR3 protein: CASSEGLENNEQFF
J gene: TRBJ1-3; D gene: TRBD1; clone size: few; V gene: TRBV27; CDR3 DNA: TGTGCCAGCAGTCGTCAGGGGGCAGCTGGAAACACCATATATTTT; CDR3 protein: CASSRQGAAGNTIYF
J gene: TRBJ1-2; D gene: TRBD1; clone size: .; V gene: TRBV5-1; CDR3 DNA: TGCGCCAGCAGCTCGTCGGGGGAGGGGGCCTACTATGGCTACACCTTC; CDR3 protein: CASSSSGEGAYYGYTF
J gene: TRBJ2-5; D gene: .; clone size: .; V gene: TRBV20-1; CDR3 DNA: TGCAGTGCGGGCGGCCGTCCGGAAGAGACCCAGTACTTC; CDR3 protein: CSAGGRPEETQYF
J gene: TRBJ2-7; D gene: TRBD1; clone size: few; V gene: TRBV15; CDR3 DNA: TGTGCCACCAGCAGAGTCCGACAGGGTAGGAAAAGTTACGAGCAGTACTTC; CDR3 protein: CATSRVRQGRKSYEQYF
J gene: TRBJ1-2; D gene: .; clone size: .; V gene: TRBV12-3/TRBV12-4; CDR3 DNA: TGTGCCAGCAGTTCACAGGGTCCGGGCTATGGCTACACCTTC; CDR3 protein: CASSSQGPGYGYTF
J gene: TRBJ2-1; D gene: TRBD2; clone size: .; V gene: TRBV5-1; CDR3 DNA: TGCGCCAGCAGCCACACTAGCGGGATAATCAATGAGCAGTTCTTC; CDR3 protein: CASSHTSGIINEQFF
J gene: TRBJ2-3; D gene: TRBD1; clone size: .; V gene: TRBV5-1; CDR3 DNA: TGCGCCAGCAGCTTCAAGAGAGCTTCGGACAGGGGCCGTCGTACAGATACGCAGTATTTT; CDR3 protein: CASSFKRASDRGRRTDTQYF
J gene: TRBJ1-2; D gene: .; clone size: .; V gene: TRBV6-5; CDR3 DNA: TGTGCCAGCAGTAACTTTCAAAGCGCTAACTATGGCTACACCTTC; CDR3 protein: CASSNFQSANYGYTF